Listed below are T cell receptor beta chains from one sample, sequenced in a study of neoadjuvant anti-PD-1 for oral cavity cancer. Only in-frame clones appear in the TCRdb table, and some are missing; sequencing was by immunoSEQ multiplex PCR. The repertoire holds around 24,000 clones, under 30% seen once, with 15% to 20% in the top ten. This specimen was tumor tissue, taken after nivolumab (anti-PD-1) treatment. The receptors originated from a person between 40 and 85 years old with oral cavity squamous cell carcinoma. The CDR3 runs from the conserved cysteine through the conserved F or W. A D gene is named only where the DNA matches it firmly. Clone size is not always given. Where it is, it says once, few, many or a class for expanded clones.

D: -
J: TRBJ2-1
size: few
V: TRBV7-2
DNA: TGTGCCAGCAGCTTGGCGACTAGTAGCAATGAGCAGTTCTTC
CDR3: CASSLATSSNEQFF

D: TRBD1
J: TRBJ2-4
size: -
V: TRBV6-1
DNA: TGTGCCAGCAACGAACAGGGGGCCAAAAACATTCAGTACTTC
CDR3: CASNEQGAKNIQYF

D: TRBD2
J: TRBJ2-1
size: -
V: TRBV30
DNA: TGTGCCTGGAGTGTTGGACTAGCGGGACTCCTTGAGCAGTTCTTC
CDR3: CAWSVGLAGLLEQFF

D: -
J: TRBJ1-1
size: few
V: TRBV29-1
DNA: TGCAGCGCACAGGAAGGTCCGGGGAAAGCTTTCTTT
CDR3: CSAQEGPGKAFF

D: -
J: TRBJ2-7
size: large
V: TRBV4-1
DNA: TGCGCCAGCAGCCTGTTTCCCTACGAGCAGTACTTC
CDR3: CASSLFPYEQYF

D: -
J: TRBJ2-7
size: many
V: TRBV6-1
DNA: TGTGCCAGCAGCCAAAACTACGAGCAGTACTTC
CDR3: CASSQNYEQYF

D: TRBD1
J: TRBJ1-2
size: few
V: TRBV7-8
DNA: TGTGCCAGCAGCCCATGGGTAACAGGGGACTATGGCTACACCTTC
CDR3: CASSPWVTGDYGYTF

D: -
J: TRBJ2-7
size: few
V: TRBV4-2
DNA: TGTGCCAGCAGCCAAGAACGAAGTCTGGGCTACGAGCAGTACTTC
CDR3: CASSQERSLGYEQYF

D: -
J: TRBJ1-2
size: -
V: TRBV7-3
DNA: TGTGCCAGCAGCGTAGGGGGATACTATGGCTACACCTTC
CDR3: CASSVGGYYGYTF

D: -
J: TRBJ1-2
size: few
V: TRBV7-8
DNA: TGTGCCAGCAGCCAACTACTTGATGGCTACACCTTC
CDR3: CASSQLLDGYTF

D: -
J: TRBJ2-1
size: -
V: TRBV27
DNA: TGTGCCAGCAGTTTAAGACGGACATTTTTTATCTACAATGAGCAGTTCTTC
CDR3: CASSLRRTFFIYNEQFF

D: TRBD1
J: TRBJ2-7
size: -
V: TRBV7-9
DNA: TGTGCCAGCAGCTTAGGATCCGGGACAGGGGGCGAGCAGTACTTC
CDR3: CASSLGSGTGGEQYF

D: -
J: TRBJ1-2
size: -
V: TRBV4-1
DNA: TGCGCCAGCAGCCAAGTAGCGGACAGACAAATCAACTATGGCTACACCTTC
CDR3: CASSQVADRQINYGYTF

D: -
J: TRBJ2-7
size: -
V: TRBV28
DNA: TGTGCCAGCCATAGGGCGAGCTCCTACGAGCAGTACTTC
CDR3: CASHRASSYEQYF

D: -
J: TRBJ2-1
size: -
V: TRBV5-6
DNA: TGTGCCAGCAGCTTGTGGGCAGCCTCCTACAATGAGCAGTTCTTC
CDR3: CASSLWAASYNEQFF

D: TRBD1
J: TRBJ1-2
size: -
V: TRBV27
DNA: TGTGCCAGCAGTTATACAGGGGCCTCCGGCGGCTACACCTTC
CDR3: CASSYTGASGGYTF

D: -
J: TRBJ1-1
size: many
V: TRBV5-1
DNA: TGCGCCAGCAGCCCGGGGATGAACACTGAAGCTTTCTTT
CDR3: CASSPGMNTEAFF

D: -
J: TRBJ2-6
size: -
V: TRBV13
DNA: TGTGCCAGTTTCCCCGGTGCAGGGGCCAACGTCCTGACTTTC
CDR3: CASFPGAGANVLTF

D: -
J: TRBJ2-7
size: -
V: TRBV7-2
DNA: TGTGCCAGCAGCCAAATACAGGGCTACGAGCAGTACTTC
CDR3: CASSQIQGYEQYF

D: -
J: TRBJ1-2
size: -
V: TRBV6-6
DNA: TGTGCCAGCAGTGATATGACGGCGTCCACCTTC
CDR3: CASSDMTASTF

D: -
J: TRBJ1-5
size: few
V: TRBV5-1
DNA: TGCGCCAGCAGCTTGGTCGGTGCGGGTCAGCCCCAGCATTTT
CDR3: CASSLVGAGQPQHF

D: -
J: TRBJ2-2
size: once
V: TRBV5-1
DNA: TGCGCCAGCAGCTTGCTGGGGGCAGGCGGGGAGCTGTTTTTT
CDR3: CASSLLGAGGELFF

D: -
J: TRBJ2-5
size: few
V: TRBV5-1
DNA: TGCGCCAGCAGCTTGGGGTCAGGACAAGAGACCCAGTACTTC
CDR3: CASSLGSGQETQYF

D: -
J: TRBJ1-5
size: -
V: TRBV5-4
DNA: TGTGCCAGCACCTCCGCGAAGGACGGCAATCAGCCCCAGCATTTT
CDR3: CASTSAKDGNQPQHF

D: -
J: TRBJ2-1
size: -
V: TRBV11-2
DNA: TGTGCCAGCAGCCCTGGACCCCGGCAGTTCTTC
CDR3: CASSPGPRQFF

D: TRBD2
J: TRBJ2-1
size: few
V: TRBV5-4
DNA: TGTGCCAGCAGCTTGGGCGGGGGGGCCTTCTACAATGAGCAGTTCTTC
CDR3: CASSLGGGAFYNEQFF

D: TRBD1
J: TRBJ2-5
size: -
V: TRBV5-1
DNA: TGCGCCAGCAGACCGACAGGGGGCGAAGAGACCCAGTACTTC
CDR3: CASRPTGGEETQYF

D: TRBD1
J: TRBJ2-7
size: -
V: TRBV19
DNA: TGTGCCAGTAGTGCCCGGGACAGGGGTTACGAGCAGTACTTC
CDR3: CASSARDRGYEQYF

D: -
J: TRBJ2-1
size: few
V: TRBV10-2
DNA: TGCGCCAGCCGGGGGGCAGGACCCTACAATGAGCAGTTCTTC
CDR3: CASRGAGPYNEQFF

D: -
J: TRBJ2-3
size: -
V: TRBV5-6
DNA: TGTGCCAGCACCAGGGGAATTAGCACAGATACGCAGTATTTT
CDR3: CASTRGISTDTQYF

D: TRBD1
J: TRBJ2-7
size: -
V: TRBV6-1
DNA: TGTGCCAGCAGTTGGGCAGGGGGCTACGAGCAGTACTTC
CDR3: CASSWAGGYEQYF

D: TRBD1
J: TRBJ1-5
size: -
V: TRBV10-3
DNA: TGTGCCATCAGATTGGACAGGGACCAGCCCCAGCATTTT
CDR3: CAIRLDRDQPQHF

D: TRBD1
J: TRBJ1-5
size: -
V: TRBV27
DNA: TGTGCCAGCAGTTTTTCCGGGACAGGGGGCGCGAGCAATCAGCCCCAGCATTTT
CDR3: CASSFSGTGGASNQPQHF

D: -
J: TRBJ1-5
size: few
V: TRBV6-5
DNA: TGTGCCAGCAGTTACTCGGGACATAATCAGCCCCAGCATTTT
CDR3: CASSYSGHNQPQHF

D: -
J: TRBJ2-2
size: -
V: TRBV27
DNA: TGTGCCAGCAGGATTAAGGGGACCGGAGGGGAGCTGTTTTTT
CDR3: CASRIKGTGGELFF